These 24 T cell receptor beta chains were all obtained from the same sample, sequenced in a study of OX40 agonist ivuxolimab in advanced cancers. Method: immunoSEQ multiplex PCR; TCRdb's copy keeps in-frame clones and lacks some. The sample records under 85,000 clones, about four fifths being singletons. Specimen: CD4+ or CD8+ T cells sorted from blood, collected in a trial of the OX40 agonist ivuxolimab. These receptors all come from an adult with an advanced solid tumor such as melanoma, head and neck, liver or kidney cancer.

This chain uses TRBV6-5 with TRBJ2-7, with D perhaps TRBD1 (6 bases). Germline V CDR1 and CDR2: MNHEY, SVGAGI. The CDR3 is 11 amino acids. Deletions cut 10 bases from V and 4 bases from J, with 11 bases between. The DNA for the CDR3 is TGTGCCACCCAGAGGGGGTACGAGCAGTACTTC. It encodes CATQRGYEQYF.

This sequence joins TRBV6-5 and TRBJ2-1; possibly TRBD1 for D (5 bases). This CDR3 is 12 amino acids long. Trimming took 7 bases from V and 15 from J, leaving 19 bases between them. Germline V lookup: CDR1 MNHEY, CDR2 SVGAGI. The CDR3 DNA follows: TGTGCCAGCAATAGTAGGGGCTCTGAGTGGTTCTTC. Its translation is CASNSRGSEWFF.

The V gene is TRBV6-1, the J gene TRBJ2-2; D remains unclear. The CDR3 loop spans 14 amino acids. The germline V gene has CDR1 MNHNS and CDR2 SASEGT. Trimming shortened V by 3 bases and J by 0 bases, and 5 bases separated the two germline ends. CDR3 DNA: TGTGCCAGCAGTGACCAGCCGAACACCGGGGAGCTGTTTTTT. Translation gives CASSDQPNTGELFF.

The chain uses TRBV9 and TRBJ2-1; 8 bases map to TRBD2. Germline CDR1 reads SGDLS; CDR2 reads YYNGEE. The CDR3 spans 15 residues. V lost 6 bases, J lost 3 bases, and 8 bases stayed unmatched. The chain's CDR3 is CASKAGRGDYNEQFF. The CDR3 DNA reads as TGTGCCAGCAAGGCCGGGAGGGGGGACTACAATGAGCAGTTCTTC.

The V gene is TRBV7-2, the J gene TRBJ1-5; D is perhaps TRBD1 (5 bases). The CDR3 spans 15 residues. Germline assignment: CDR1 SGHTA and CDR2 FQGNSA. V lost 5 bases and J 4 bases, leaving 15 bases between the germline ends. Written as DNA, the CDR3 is TGTGCCAGCAGCCGAGCAGGGAGGCGGAATCAGCCCCAGCATTTT. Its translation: CASSRAGRRNQPQHF.

The CDR3 loop is CASSLGGADEKLFF. The CDR3 bases are TGCGCCAGCAGCTTGGGAGGGGCGGACGAAAAACTGTTTTTT. The chain combines TRBV5-1 with TRBJ1-4; D is possibly TRBD1 (5 bases). Germline CDR1 SGHRS, CDR2 YFSETQ. Trimming shortened V by 0 bases and J by 8 bases, and 11 bases separated the two germline ends. The CDR3 consists of 14 residues. The whole variable domain, filled in from reference TRBV5-1 and TRBJ1-4, reads KAGVTQTPRYLIKTRGQQVTLSCSPISGHRSVSWYQQTPGQGLQFLFEYFSETQRNKGNFPGRFSGRQFSNSRSEMNVSTLELGDSALYLCASSLGGADEKLFFGSGTQLSVL.

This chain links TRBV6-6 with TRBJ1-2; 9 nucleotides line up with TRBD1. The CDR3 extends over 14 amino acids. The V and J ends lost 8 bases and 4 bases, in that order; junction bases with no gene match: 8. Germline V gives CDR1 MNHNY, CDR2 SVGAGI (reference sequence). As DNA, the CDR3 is TGTGCCAGCCTTACCGGGACAGGGTCCTATGGCTACACCTTC. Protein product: CASLTGTGSYGYTF.

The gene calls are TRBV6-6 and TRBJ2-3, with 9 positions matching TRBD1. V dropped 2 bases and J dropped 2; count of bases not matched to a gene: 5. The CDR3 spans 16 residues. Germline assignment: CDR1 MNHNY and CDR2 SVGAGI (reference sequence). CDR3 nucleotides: TGTGCCAGCAGTTACGGACAGGGGCGGTTCACAGATACGCAGTATTTT. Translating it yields CASSYGQGRFTDTQYF.

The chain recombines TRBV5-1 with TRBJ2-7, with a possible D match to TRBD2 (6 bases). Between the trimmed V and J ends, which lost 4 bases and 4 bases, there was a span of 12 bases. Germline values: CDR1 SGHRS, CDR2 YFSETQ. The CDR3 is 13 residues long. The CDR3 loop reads CASSRDFGYEQYF. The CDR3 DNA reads TGCGCCAGCAGCCGGGACTTCGGGTACGAGCAGTACTTC. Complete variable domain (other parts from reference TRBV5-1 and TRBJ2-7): KAGVTQTPRYLIKTRGQQVTLSCSPISGHRSVSWYQQTPGQGLQFLFEYFSETQRNKGNFPGRFSGRQFSNSRSEMNVSTLELGDSALYLCASSRDFGYEQYFGPGTRLTVT.

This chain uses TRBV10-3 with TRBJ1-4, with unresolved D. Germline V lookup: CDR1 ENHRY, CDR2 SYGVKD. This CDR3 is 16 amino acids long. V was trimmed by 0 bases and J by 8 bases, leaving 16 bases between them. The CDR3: CAISESLQGRVEKLFF. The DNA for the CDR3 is TGTGCCATCAGTGAGTCGCTGCAAGGCCGGGTGGAAAAACTGTTTTTT.

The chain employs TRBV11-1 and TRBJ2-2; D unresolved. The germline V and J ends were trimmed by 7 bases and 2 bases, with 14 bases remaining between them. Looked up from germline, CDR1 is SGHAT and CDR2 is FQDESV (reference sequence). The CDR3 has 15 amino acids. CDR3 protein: CASTKRWGNTGELFF. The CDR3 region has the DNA TGTGCCAGCACCAAGAGATGGGGAAACACCGGGGAGCTGTTTTTT.

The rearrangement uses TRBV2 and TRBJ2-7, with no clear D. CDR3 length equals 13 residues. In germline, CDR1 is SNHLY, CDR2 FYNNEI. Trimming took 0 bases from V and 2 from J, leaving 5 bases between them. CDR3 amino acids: CASSEAAAYEQYF. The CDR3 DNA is TGTGCCAGCAGTGAAGCAGCAGCCTACGAGCAGTACTTC.

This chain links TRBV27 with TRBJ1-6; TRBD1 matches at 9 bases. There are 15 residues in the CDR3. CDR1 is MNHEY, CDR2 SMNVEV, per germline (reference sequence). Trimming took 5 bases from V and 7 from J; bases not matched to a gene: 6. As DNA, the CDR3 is TGTGCCAGCAGTCACAGGGGGCGAGAGAATTCACCCCTCCACTTT. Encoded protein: CASSHRGRENSPLHF.

The CDR3 protein is CAISEQGESNQPQHF. The CDR3 DNA reads TGTGCCATCAGTGAACAGGGGGAAAGCAATCAGCCCCAGCATTTT. This chain joins TRBV10-3 and TRBJ1-5; 8 bases fit TRBD1. V shed 3 bases, J shed 1 base, and the junction held 2 bases outside the gene matches. CDR1 ENHRY and CDR2 SYGVKD come from the germline V gene. The CDR3 spans 15 residues.

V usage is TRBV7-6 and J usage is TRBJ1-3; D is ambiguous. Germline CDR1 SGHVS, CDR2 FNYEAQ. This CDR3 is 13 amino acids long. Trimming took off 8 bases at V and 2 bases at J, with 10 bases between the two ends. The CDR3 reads CASAPRPGNTIYF. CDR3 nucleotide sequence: TGTGCCAGCGCCCCCCGACCTGGAAACACCATATATTTT.

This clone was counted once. The CDR3 spells CASSQSLKRAGNTIYF. CDR3 coding DNA: TGCGCCAGCAGCCAATCTCTCAAGAGGGCTGGAAACACCATATATTTT. The chain couples TRBV4-3 to TRBJ1-3; D unclear. The CDR3 covers 16 residues. Germline V lookup: CDR1 LGHNA, CDR2 YSLEER. With 2 bases removed from V and 2 bases from J, the gap between germline ends came to 13 bases.

The CDR3 coding sequence is TGTGCCAGCAGCTTAGGACGGCAGGGTCATGAAGCTTTCTTT. It is translated as CASSLGRQGHEAFF. V gene TRBV7-2 combines with J gene TRBJ1-1; perhaps TRBD1 as D (5 bases). V was cut by 1 base and J by 7 bases, with 13 bases left in between. This CDR3 comprises 14 residues. Germline V gives CDR1 SGHTA, CDR2 FQGNSA.

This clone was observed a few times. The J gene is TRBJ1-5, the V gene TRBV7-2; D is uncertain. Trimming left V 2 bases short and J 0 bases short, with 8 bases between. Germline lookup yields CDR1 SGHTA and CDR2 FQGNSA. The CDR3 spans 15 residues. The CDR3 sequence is CASSLQPYSNQPQHF. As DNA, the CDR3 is TGTGCCAGCAGCTTACAACCTTATAGCAATCAGCCCCAGCATTTT. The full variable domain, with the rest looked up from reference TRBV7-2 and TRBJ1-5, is GAGVSQSPSNKVTEKGKDVELRCDPISGHTALYWYRQSLGQGLEFLIYFQGNSAPDKSGLPSDRFSAERTGGSVSTLTIQRTQQEDSAVYLCASSLQPYSNQPQHFGDGTRLSIL.

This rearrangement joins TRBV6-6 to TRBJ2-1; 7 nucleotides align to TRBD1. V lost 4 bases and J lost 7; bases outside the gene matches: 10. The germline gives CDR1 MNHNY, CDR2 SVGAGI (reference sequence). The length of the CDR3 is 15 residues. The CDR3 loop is CASSSPGQPGNEQFF. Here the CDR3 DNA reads TGTGCCAGCAGTTCCCCGGGACAGCCAGGGAATGAGCAGTTCTTC.

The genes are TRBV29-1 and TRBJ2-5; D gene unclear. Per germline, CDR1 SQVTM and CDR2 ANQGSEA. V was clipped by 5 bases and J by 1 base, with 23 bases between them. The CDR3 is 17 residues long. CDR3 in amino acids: CSVFFTWARTFQETQYF. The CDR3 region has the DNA TGCAGCGTTTTTTTTACGTGGGCTAGAACCTTCCAAGAGACCCAGTACTTC.

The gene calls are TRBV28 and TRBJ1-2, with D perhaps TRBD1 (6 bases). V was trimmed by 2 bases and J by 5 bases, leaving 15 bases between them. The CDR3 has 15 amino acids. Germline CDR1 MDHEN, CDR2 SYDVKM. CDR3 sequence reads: CASSLAAGDAYGYTF. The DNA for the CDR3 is TGTGCCAGCAGTTTAGCGGCAGGGGATGCGTATGGCTACACCTTC.

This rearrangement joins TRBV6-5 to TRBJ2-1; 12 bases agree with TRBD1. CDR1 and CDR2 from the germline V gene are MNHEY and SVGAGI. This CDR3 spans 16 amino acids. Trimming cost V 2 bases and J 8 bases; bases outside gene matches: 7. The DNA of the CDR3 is TGTGCCAGCAGTTACCCCCGGGACAGGGGGCACGATGAGCAGTTCTTC. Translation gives CASSYPRDRGHDEQFF.

Here the CDR3 reads CASSLGGGFSYNEQFF. The CDR3 DNA sequence: TGTGCCAGCAGCTTGGGAGGGGGCTTCTCCTACAATGAGCAGTTCTTC. The rearrangement links TRBV5-6 to TRBJ2-1; TRBD1 aligns across 7 bases. Germline V CDR1 and CDR2: SGHDT, YYEEEE. The CDR3 totals 16 residues. After removal of 0 bases from V and 0 bases from J, the junction contained 3 bases not matched to a gene.

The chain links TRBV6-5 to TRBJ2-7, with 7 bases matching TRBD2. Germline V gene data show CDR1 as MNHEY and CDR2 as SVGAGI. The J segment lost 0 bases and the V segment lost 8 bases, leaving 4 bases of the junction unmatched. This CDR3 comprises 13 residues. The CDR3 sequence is CASGGEFSYEQYF. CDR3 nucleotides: TGTGCCAGCGGGGGGGAGTTCTCCTACGAGCAGTACTTC.